The clone carrying this T cell receptor beta chain was counted at least ten times. TCRdb used MiXCR to reprocess the reads, holding one entry per CDR3 protein. The sample holds about 240,000 distinct CDR3 sequences, 29% seen once. CDR1 ENHRY and CDR2 SYGVKD come from the germline V gene. Trimming cost V 2 bases and J 5 bases, with 12 bases left between them. The CDR3 length is 14 residues. The data derive from a study of kidney transplant recipient with SARS-CoV-2 infection. The specimen comprised a blood sample, sampled at baseline and on day 111 from a kidney transplant recipient. This chain joins TRBV10-3 and TRBJ2-5, with a weak D call TRBD1 (6 bases). This TCR was recovered from a male patient aged 30 to 40 who had COVID-19 and was a kidney transplant recipient. Some of the T cells might come from the graft donor. CDR3 DNA sequence: TGTGCCATCAGTGAGGGCAGGGGCGGGGAGACCCAGTACTTC. As protein: CAISEGRGGETQYF.